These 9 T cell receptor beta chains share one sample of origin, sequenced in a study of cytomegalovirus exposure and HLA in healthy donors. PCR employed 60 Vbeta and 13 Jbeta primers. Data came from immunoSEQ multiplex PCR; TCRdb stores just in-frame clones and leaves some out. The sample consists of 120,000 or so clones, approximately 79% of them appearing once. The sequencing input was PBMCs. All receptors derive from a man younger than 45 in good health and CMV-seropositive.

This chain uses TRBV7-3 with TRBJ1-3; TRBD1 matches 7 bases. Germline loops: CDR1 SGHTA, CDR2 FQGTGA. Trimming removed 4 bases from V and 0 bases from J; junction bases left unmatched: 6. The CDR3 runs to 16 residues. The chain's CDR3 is CASSSQGESSGNTIYF. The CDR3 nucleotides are TGTGCCAGCAGCTCGCAGGGGGAAAGCTCTGGAAACACCATATATTTT.

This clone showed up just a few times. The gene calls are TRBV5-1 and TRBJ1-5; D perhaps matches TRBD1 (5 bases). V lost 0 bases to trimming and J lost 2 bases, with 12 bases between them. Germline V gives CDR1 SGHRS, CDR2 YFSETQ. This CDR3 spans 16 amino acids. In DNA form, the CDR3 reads TGCGCCAGCAGCTTGGGGTCGACAGTGGGCAATCAGCCCCAGCATTTT. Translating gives CASSLGSTVGNQPQHF.

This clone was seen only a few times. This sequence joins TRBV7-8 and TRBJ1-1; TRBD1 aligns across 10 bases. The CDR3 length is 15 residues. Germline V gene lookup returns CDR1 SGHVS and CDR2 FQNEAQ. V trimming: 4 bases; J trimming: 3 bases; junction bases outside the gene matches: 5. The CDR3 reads CASSSGTGVYTEAFF. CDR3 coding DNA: TGTGCCAGCAGCTCCGGGACAGGGGTCTACACTGAAGCTTTCTTT.

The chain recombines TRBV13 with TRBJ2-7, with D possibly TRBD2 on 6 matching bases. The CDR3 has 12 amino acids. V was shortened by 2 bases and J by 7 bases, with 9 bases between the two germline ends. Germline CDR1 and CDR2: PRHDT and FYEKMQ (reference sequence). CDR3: CASSLIGGEQYF. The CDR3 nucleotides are TGTGCCAGCAGCTTAATCGGGGGTGAGCAGTACTTC.

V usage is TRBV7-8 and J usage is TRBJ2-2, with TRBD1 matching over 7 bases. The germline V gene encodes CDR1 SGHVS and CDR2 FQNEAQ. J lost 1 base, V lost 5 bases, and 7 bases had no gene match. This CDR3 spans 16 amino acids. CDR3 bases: TGTGCCAGCAGCCCTACTCGGACAGGGAACACCGGGGAGCTGTTTTTT. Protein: CASSPTRTGNTGELFF.

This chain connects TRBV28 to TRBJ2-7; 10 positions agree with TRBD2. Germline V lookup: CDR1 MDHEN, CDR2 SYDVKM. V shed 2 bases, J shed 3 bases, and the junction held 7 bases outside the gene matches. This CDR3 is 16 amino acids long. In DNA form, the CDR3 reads TGTGCCAGCAGTTTACCCCCATGGACTAGCGGCTACGAGCAGTACTTC. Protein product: CASSLPPWTSGYEQYF.

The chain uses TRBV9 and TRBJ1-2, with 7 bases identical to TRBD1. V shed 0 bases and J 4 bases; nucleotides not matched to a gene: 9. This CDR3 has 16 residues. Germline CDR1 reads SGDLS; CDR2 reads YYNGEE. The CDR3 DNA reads TGTGCCAGCAGCGTAGCGGGGGACAGTGAACCCTATGGCTACACCTTC. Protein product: CASSVAGDSEPYGYTF.

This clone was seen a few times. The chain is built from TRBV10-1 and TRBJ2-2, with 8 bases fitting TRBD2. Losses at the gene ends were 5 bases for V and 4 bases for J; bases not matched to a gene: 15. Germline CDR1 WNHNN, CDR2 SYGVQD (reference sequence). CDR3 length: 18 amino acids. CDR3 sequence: CASSPGVAGIGRTGELFF. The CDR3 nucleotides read TGCGCCAGCAGTCCCGGGGTAGCGGGGATAGGCCGCACCGGGGAGCTGTTTTTT.

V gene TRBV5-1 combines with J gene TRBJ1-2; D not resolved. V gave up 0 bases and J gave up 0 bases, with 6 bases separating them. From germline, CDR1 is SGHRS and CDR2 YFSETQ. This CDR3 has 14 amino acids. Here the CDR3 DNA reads TGCGCCAGCAGCTTGGGAGGTTCTAACTATGGCTACACCTTC. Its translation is CASSLGGSNYGYTF. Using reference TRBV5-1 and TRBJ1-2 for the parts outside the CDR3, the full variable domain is KAGVTQTPRYLIKTRGQQVTLSCSPISGHRSVSWYQQTPGQGLQFLFEYFSETQRNKGNFPGRFSGRQFSNSRSEMNVSTLELGDSALYLCASSLGGSNYGYTFGSGTRLTVV.